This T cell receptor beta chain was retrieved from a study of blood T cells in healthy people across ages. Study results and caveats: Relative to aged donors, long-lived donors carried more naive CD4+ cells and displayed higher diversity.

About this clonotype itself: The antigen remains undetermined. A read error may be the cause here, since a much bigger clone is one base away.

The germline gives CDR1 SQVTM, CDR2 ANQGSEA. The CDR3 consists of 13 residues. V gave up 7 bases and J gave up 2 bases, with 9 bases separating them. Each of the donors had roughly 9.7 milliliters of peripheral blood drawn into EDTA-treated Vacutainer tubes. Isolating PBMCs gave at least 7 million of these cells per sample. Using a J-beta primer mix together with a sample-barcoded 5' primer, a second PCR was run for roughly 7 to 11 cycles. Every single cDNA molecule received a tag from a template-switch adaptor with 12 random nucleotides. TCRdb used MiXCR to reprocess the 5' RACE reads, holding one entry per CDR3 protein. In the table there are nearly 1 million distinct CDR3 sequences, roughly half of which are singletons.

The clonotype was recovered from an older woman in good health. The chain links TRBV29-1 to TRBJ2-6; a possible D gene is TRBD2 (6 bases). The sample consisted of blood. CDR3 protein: CSGSGAGANVLTF. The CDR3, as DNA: TGCAGCGGTTCGGGGGCTGGGGCCAACGTCCTGACTTTC.